These T cell receptor beta chains were read from a single sample in a study of blood T cell repertoires in COVID-19. Produced via immunoSEQ multiplex PCR; TCRdb's table is partial and in-frame only. The sample holds some 130,000 clones, more than 65% seen once. The specimen was peripheral blood. Receptors were obtained from an elderly man with acute or convalescent COVID-19. Each CDR3 is given without its conserved first and last residue. Only some rows state a clone size, as once, few, many or a class for expanded clones.

v_gene	len	j_gene	abundance	CDR3aa
TRBV5-8	13	TRBJ1-5	NA	ASSLSGYSNQPQH
TRBV5-5	14	TRBJ2-1	NA	ASSFATSGGPREQF
TRBV4-3	18	TRBJ2-2	NA	ASSQDAWTGDSLNTGELF
TRBV28	13	TRBJ1-1	NA	ASSEYSLMNTEAF
TRBV7-2	11	TRBJ2-2	NA	ASSPTSAGELF
TRBV7-2	11	TRBJ2-3	NA	ASTQGGTDTQY
TRBV19	14	TRBJ1-5	NA	ASTSTASGRFQPQH
TRBV18	12	TRBJ2-3	NA	ASSSSVSTDTQY
TRBV12-5	10	TRBJ1-6	NA	ASAAGGSPLH
TRBV6-5	13	TRBJ1-1	few	ASTRYRVSDTEAF
TRBV9	13	TRBJ2-5	many	ASSVGQGSQETQY